The rows below give T cell receptor beta chains drawn from one sample of a study of cytomegalovirus exposure and HLA in healthy donors. TCRdb's table, derived via immunoSEQ multiplex PCR, lists solely in-frame clones and lacks some. Of 70,000 to 95,000 clones in the sample, roughly 83% were seen once. Sample: PBMCs. The source of these receptors is a woman aged 35 to 49 in good health and CMV-seropositive. The CDR3 runs from the conserved cysteine through the conserved F or W. D genes are given only for firm matches. Expanded clones get a size class; other rows say once, few or many, or leave the size out.

v_gene: TRBV7-9
j_gene: TRBJ2-1
d_gene: -
abundance: few
CDR3nt: TGTGCCAGCACCGTCCCGGGGTACCCTGAGCAGTTCTTC
CDR3aa: CASTVPGYPEQFF

v_gene: TRBV6-5
j_gene: TRBJ1-1
d_gene: -
abundance: -
CDR3nt: TGTGCCCGAGGGGAGGCGAACACTGAAGCTTTCTTT
CDR3aa: CARGEANTEAFF

v_gene: TRBV5-1
j_gene: TRBJ2-3
d_gene: -
abundance: -
CDR3nt: TGCGCCAGCAGCTCTGGCGGGGTGATAGATACGCAGTATTTT
CDR3aa: CASSSGGVIDTQYF

v_gene: TRBV2
j_gene: TRBJ2-2
d_gene: -
abundance: -
CDR3nt: TGTGCCAGCGCGGATCTGGGACTCGACACCGGGGAGCTGTTTTTT
CDR3aa: CASADLGLDTGELFF

v_gene: TRBV5-1
j_gene: TRBJ1-1
d_gene: TRBD1
abundance: -
CDR3nt: TGCGCCAGCAGCCTAGGGACAGGGGGAAACACTGAAGCTTTCTTT
CDR3aa: CASSLGTGGNTEAFF

v_gene: TRBV9
j_gene: TRBJ2-7
d_gene: TRBD2
abundance: -
CDR3nt: TGTGCCAGCAGCGCTAGCGGAAGTCCCTACGAGCAGTACTTC
CDR3aa: CASSASGSPYEQYF

v_gene: TRBV5-1
j_gene: TRBJ2-3
d_gene: -
abundance: -
CDR3nt: TGCGCCAGCAGCTCCGGACAGATCAGCACAGATACGCAGTATTTT
CDR3aa: CASSSGQISTDTQYF

v_gene: TRBV30
j_gene: TRBJ1-2
d_gene: TRBD1
abundance: -
CDR3nt: TGTGCCTGCACACGGACAGGGAACTATGGCTACACCTTC
CDR3aa: CACTRTGNYGYTF

v_gene: TRBV27
j_gene: TRBJ2-5
d_gene: TRBD2
abundance: once
CDR3nt: TGTGCCAGCAGGCCCGGACTAGCGGGGATACAAGAGACCCAGTACTTC
CDR3aa: CASRPGLAGIQETQYF

v_gene: TRBV6-6
j_gene: TRBJ2-3
d_gene: TRBD1
abundance: -
CDR3nt: TGTGCCAGCAGGTACAGGGACAGGGTAGGGACAGATACGCAGTATTTT
CDR3aa: CASRYRDRVGTDTQYF

v_gene: TRBV28
j_gene: TRBJ1-3
d_gene: TRBD1
abundance: few
CDR3nt: TGTGCCAGCAGACCGGGACAGATCTCTGGAAACACCATATATTTT
CDR3aa: CASRPGQISGNTIYF

v_gene: TRBV6-5
j_gene: TRBJ1-5
d_gene: TRBD1
abundance: -
CDR3nt: TGTGCCAGCAGTCCCGACAGGGGCCTTAATCAGCCCCAGCATTTT
CDR3aa: CASSPDRGLNQPQHF

v_gene: TRBV5-6
j_gene: TRBJ1-1
d_gene: TRBD1
abundance: -
CDR3nt: TGTGCCAGCAGCTTTGGAGGGGCCGGACAGGGAGCTTTCTTT
CDR3aa: CASSFGGAGQGAFF

v_gene: TRBV5-4
j_gene: TRBJ1-1
d_gene: TRBD1
abundance: -
CDR3nt: TGTGCCAGCAGTAAACCCGGGACAGGGTCTCTTGAAGCTTTCTTT
CDR3aa: CASSKPGTGSLEAFF

v_gene: TRBV7-9
j_gene: TRBJ2-7
d_gene: -
abundance: -
CDR3nt: TGTGCCAGCAGCTTGATAGCGGACGAGCAGTACTTC
CDR3aa: CASSLIADEQYF

v_gene: TRBV6-1
j_gene: TRBJ1-6
d_gene: TRBD1
abundance: -
CDR3nt: TGTGCCAGCAGTGAATCTGGGACAGCCAATTCACCCCTCCACTTT
CDR3aa: CASSESGTANSPLHF

v_gene: TRBV19
j_gene: TRBJ1-5
d_gene: TRBD1
abundance: -
CDR3nt: TGTGCCAGTACCATAAGGACAGGTCTAGGTCAGCCCCAGCATTTT
CDR3aa: CASTIRTGLGQPQHF

v_gene: TRBV18
j_gene: TRBJ1-2
d_gene: -
abundance: -
CDR3nt: TGTGCCAGCTCACGTGCGGAGGGTAACTATGGCTACACCTTC
CDR3aa: CASSRAEGNYGYTF

v_gene: TRBV2
j_gene: TRBJ2-7
d_gene: TRBD1
abundance: -
CDR3nt: TGTGCCAGCAGTGTACAGGGGCCGTCCTACGAGCAGTACTTC
CDR3aa: CASSVQGPSYEQYF

v_gene: TRBV7-8
j_gene: TRBJ1-1
d_gene: TRBD1
abundance: few
CDR3nt: TGTGCCAGCAGGACAGGGACGAACACTGAAGCTTTCTTT
CDR3aa: CASRTGTNTEAFF

v_gene: TRBV29-1
j_gene: TRBJ1-1
d_gene: -
abundance: few
CDR3nt: TGCAGCGTTGGTCTTGGGCCTGAAGCTTTCTTT
CDR3aa: CSVGLGPEAFF

v_gene: TRBV5-1
j_gene: TRBJ1-2
d_gene: -
abundance: -
CDR3nt: TGCGCCAGCAGCTTGGATACCGACAGCTCCTATGGCTACACCTTC
CDR3aa: CASSLDTDSSYGYTF

v_gene: TRBV27
j_gene: TRBJ1-2
d_gene: -
abundance: -
CDR3nt: TGTGCGACAGGCCCCACTAACTATGGCTACACCTTC
CDR3aa: CATGPTNYGYTF

v_gene: TRBV29-1
j_gene: TRBJ2-7
d_gene: -
abundance: -
CDR3nt: TGCAGCGTTGCGAGGAAATATAGCTCCTACGAGCAGTACTTC
CDR3aa: CSVARKYSSYEQYF

v_gene: TRBV10-3
j_gene: TRBJ2-7
d_gene: -
abundance: -
CDR3nt: TGTGCCATCAGTGATACACAGGGTGTAAGCTACGAGCAGTACTTC
CDR3aa: CAISDTQGVSYEQYF

v_gene: TRBV7-2
j_gene: TRBJ2-3
d_gene: -
abundance: -
CDR3nt: TGTGCCAGCAGCTTCCCCCCCACTAGAGCGCAGTATTTT
CDR3aa: CASSFPPTRAQYF

v_gene: TRBV2
j_gene: TRBJ2-2
d_gene: -
abundance: -
CDR3nt: TGTGCCAGCAGGGGCGTCGGGAACACCGGGGAGCTGTTTTTT
CDR3aa: CASRGVGNTGELFF

v_gene: TRBV5-1
j_gene: TRBJ2-3
d_gene: TRBD2
abundance: -
CDR3nt: TGCGCCAGCAGCCCCCTAGCGGGGGCAGATACGCAGTATTTT
CDR3aa: CASSPLAGADTQYF

v_gene: TRBV9
j_gene: TRBJ2-3
d_gene: -
abundance: -
CDR3nt: TGTGCCAGCAGCGACGGGGGTCGGGGCACAGATACGCAGTATTTT
CDR3aa: CASSDGGRGTDTQYF

v_gene: TRBV11-1
j_gene: TRBJ1-1
d_gene: TRBD1
abundance: -
CDR3nt: TGTGCCAGCAGCTCGACTAAAGGGGGCGGCACTGAAGCTTTCTTT
CDR3aa: CASSSTKGGGTEAFF

v_gene: TRBV27
j_gene: TRBJ2-3
d_gene: -
abundance: -
CDR3nt: TGTGCCAGCAGTTTTCAGGGCTACACAGATACGCAGTATTTT
CDR3aa: CASSFQGYTDTQYF

v_gene: TRBV18
j_gene: TRBJ1-1
d_gene: TRBD1
abundance: few
CDR3nt: TGTGCCAGCTCACAGGGGGCAGCGTACACTGAAGCTTTCTTT
CDR3aa: CASSQGAAYTEAFF

v_gene: TRBV27
j_gene: TRBJ1-1
d_gene: -
abundance: -
CDR3nt: TGTGCCAGCAGTTTATCTAGGGAGTCCGCTGAAGCTTTCTTT
CDR3aa: CASSLSRESAEAFF

v_gene: TRBV28
j_gene: TRBJ1-1
d_gene: -
abundance: -
CDR3nt: TGTGCCAGCAGTTTGACAGTGAAGCCAGGGAACACTGAAGCTTTCTTT
CDR3aa: CASSLTVKPGNTEAFF

v_gene: TRBV11-2
j_gene: TRBJ2-1
d_gene: -
abundance: -
CDR3nt: TGTGCCAGCAGCTCAGGGTCCGGCTCCTACAATGAGCAGTTCTTC
CDR3aa: CASSSGSGSYNEQFF

v_gene: TRBV7-2
j_gene: TRBJ2-2
d_gene: TRBD1
abundance: -
CDR3nt: TGTGCCAGCAGCTTCGGGACAGTGAACACCGGGGAGCTGTTTTTT
CDR3aa: CASSFGTVNTGELFF

v_gene: TRBV9
j_gene: TRBJ1-3
d_gene: -
abundance: -
CDR3nt: TGTGCCAGCAGCGGCAAGGACACCGCCTCTGGAAACACCATATATTTT
CDR3aa: CASSGKDTASGNTIYF

v_gene: TRBV28
j_gene: TRBJ1-5
d_gene: -
abundance: few
CDR3nt: TGTGCCAGCAGTTTGAGGGAGTCGGGTGGTTATCAGCCCCAGCATTTT
CDR3aa: CASSLRESGGYQPQHF

v_gene: TRBV18
j_gene: TRBJ1-2
d_gene: TRBD1
abundance: -
CDR3nt: TGTGCCAGCTCATCTGACAGGGGGCGCGCCTATGGCTACACCTTC
CDR3aa: CASSSDRGRAYGYTF

v_gene: TRBV14
j_gene: TRBJ2-2
d_gene: -
abundance: -
CDR3nt: TGTGCCAGCAGCCAACGTTTGACTCCCAACACCGGGGAGCTGTTTTTT
CDR3aa: CASSQRLTPNTGELFF

v_gene: TRBV28
j_gene: TRBJ2-1
d_gene: TRBD2
abundance: once
CDR3nt: TGTGCCAGCAGAGGCCGGGAGGAGTGGAAGGATGAGCAGTTCTTC
CDR3aa: CASRGREEWKDEQFF

v_gene: TRBV7-9
j_gene: TRBJ2-3
d_gene: TRBD2
abundance: -
CDR3nt: TGTGCCAGCAGCCAACCACGAAGCGGGGGGCCAGATACGCAGTATTTT
CDR3aa: CASSQPRSGGPDTQYF

v_gene: TRBV28
j_gene: TRBJ2-7
d_gene: TRBD1
abundance: -
CDR3nt: TGTGCCAGCAGTTCCGGGACAGGGAGGAGCGAGCAGTACTTC
CDR3aa: CASSSGTGRSEQYF

v_gene: TRBV5-6
j_gene: TRBJ2-7
d_gene: -
abundance: once
CDR3nt: TGTGCCAGCAGCCGGGGTTCCGGGTTAAGGTCCTACGAGCAGTACTTC
CDR3aa: CASSRGSGLRSYEQYF

v_gene: TRBV6-5
j_gene: TRBJ1-1
d_gene: -
abundance: few
CDR3nt: TGTGCCAGCAGTCCATTGCGGGGGAACACTGAAGCTTTCTTT
CDR3aa: CASSPLRGNTEAFF

v_gene: TRBV27
j_gene: TRBJ1-1
d_gene: TRBD1
abundance: -
CDR3nt: TGTGCCAGCAGCCCCTCCGGGGGACAGGGGCGGTGGTACACTGAAGCTTTCTTT
CDR3aa: CASSPSGGQGRWYTEAFF

v_gene: TRBV19
j_gene: TRBJ1-4
d_gene: -
abundance: -
CDR3nt: TGTGCCAGTAGTAACGACAGGTCTAATGAAAAACTGTTTTTT
CDR3aa: CASSNDRSNEKLFF

v_gene: TRBV27
j_gene: TRBJ1-5
d_gene: -
abundance: -
CDR3nt: TGTGCCAGCAGCCTAGGCGGGACTTTTCAGCCCCAGCATTTT
CDR3aa: CASSLGGTFQPQHF

v_gene: TRBV28
j_gene: TRBJ1-1
d_gene: -
abundance: -
CDR3nt: TGTGCCAGCTACGTTCGTCGGCGGGGTTTCATGAACACTGAAGCTTTCTTT
CDR3aa: CASYVRRRGFMNTEAFF

v_gene: TRBV7-3
j_gene: TRBJ2-1
d_gene: -
abundance: once
CDR3nt: TGTGCCAGCAGCGTGGGAACTCGGGACTCCCTTAGGCTCTTC
CDR3aa: CASSVGTRDSLRLF

v_gene: TRBV11-1
j_gene: TRBJ1-4
d_gene: -
abundance: -
CDR3nt: TGTGCCAGCAGCCCGAGCGTGTCAACTAATGAAAAACTGTTTTTT
CDR3aa: CASSPSVSTNEKLFF

v_gene: TRBV19
j_gene: TRBJ1-1
d_gene: -
abundance: -
CDR3nt: TGTGCCAGTAGTATGGTTTCAGAGAACACTGAAGCTTTCTTT
CDR3aa: CASSMVSENTEAFF

v_gene: TRBV5-1
j_gene: TRBJ1-2
d_gene: -
abundance: -
CDR3nt: TGCGCCAGTAGGGGTTATGAAACCTATGGCTACACCTTC
CDR3aa: CASRGYETYGYTF